This entry lists 25 T cell receptor beta chains sequenced from one sample in a study of T-cell memory formation after mild COVID-19. Each CDR3 protein is one row after TCRdb ran MiXCR on the 5' RACE reads. Here the sample spans 100,000 to 120,000 distinct CDR3 sequences, roughly a sixth being singletons. The sequencing input was PBMCs or a T cell subset sorted from them (not recorded which). The origin of the receptors is a man between 18 and 29 years old who had mild COVID-19 (a few samples of this study predate the infection). Cell type and time point are not known.

The table lists this clonotype with a few counts. This chain connects TRBV10-3 to TRBJ2-3; TRBD2 agrees at 14 bases. The CDR3 runs to 17 residues. The junction had 9 bases not matched to a gene; V was cut back by 7 bases and J by 3 bases. The V gene's germline CDR1 is ENHRY and CDR2 SYGVKD. The CDR3 protein is CAIKPGLAGANTDTQYF. The CDR3 DNA sequence: TGTGCCATCAAACCGGGACTAGCGGGGGCCAATACAGATACGCAGTATTTT.

This clonotype turned up a few times. The chain couples TRBV23-1 to TRBJ1-5; D ambiguous. TRBV23-1 is labeled an ORF, and its function is uncertain. The germline V and J ends were trimmed by 0 bases and 4 bases, with 10 bases remaining between them. This CDR3 contains 15 residues. Here the CDR3 reads CASSQSGSPNQPQHF. In nucleotides, the CDR3 is TGCGCCAGCAGTCAATCGGGCAGCCCGAATCAGCCCCAGCATTTT.

V is TRBV5-1 and J is TRBJ2-4, with unresolved D. The CDR3 is 14 residues long. V was pared by 6 bases and J by 0 bases, with 10 bases between. Germline CDR1 and CDR2: SGHRS and YFSETQ. CDR3 in amino acids: CASTFDIAKNIQYF. CDR3 DNA: TGCGCCAGCACCTTTGACATAGCCAAAAACATTCAGTACTTC.

Concerning this clonotype itself: A read error may account for a junction end that differs from germline. The rearrangement joins TRBV5-1 to TRBJ2-6; TRBD2 is a possible D gene (5 bases). CDR3 length: 17 amino acids. Germline V CDR1 and CDR2: SGHRS, YFSETQ. The CDR3, as DNA: TGCGCCAGCAGCTTGGTCGGGGTGGCACTTCATCGCAACGTCCTGATTTTC. It encodes CASSLVGVALHRNVLIF.

In its sample, this clonotype was seen a few times. CDR3 loop: CASSFKGQETQYF. The CDR3 DNA reads TGTGCCAGCAGCTTTAAAGGCCAAGAGACCCAGTACTTC. V gene TRBV7-2 combines with J gene TRBJ2-5; D uncertain. CDR3 length equals 13 residues. Per the germline V gene, CDR1 is SGHTA and CDR2 is FQGNSA. V dropped 3 bases and J dropped 1 base, with 6 bases sitting between them.

In this sample, this clonotype turned up a few times. The chain has TRBV20-1 and TRBJ2-1; D may be TRBD1 or TRBD2 (6 bases each). This CDR3 contains 13 residues. The V end lost 3 bases, the J end lost 5 bases, and 11 bases lay between the germline ends. The germline CDR1 and CDR2 sequences are DFQATT and SNEGSKA (reference sequence). This CDR3 reads CSASPGADNEQFF. DNA of the CDR3: TGCAGTGCTAGCCCGGGGGCGGACAATGAGCAGTTCTTC.

The J gene is TRBJ2-1, the V gene TRBV30; TRBD1 might be the D (6 bases). Germline CDR1 GTSNPN, CDR2 SVGIG (reference sequence). This CDR3 comprises 11 residues. Trimming took 8 bases from V and 12 from J, leaving 17 bases between them. CDR3 residues: CAASLVRGQFF. The CDR3 bases are TGTGCCGCAAGCTTGGTCAGGGGGCAGTTCTTC.

This clonotype was observed a handful of times. The rearrangement links TRBV18 to TRBJ1-5, with D tentatively TRBD1 (5 bases). The germline V gene has CDR1 KGHSH and CDR2 LQKENI. The V end lost 3 bases, the J end lost 6 bases, and 15 bases lay between the germline ends. This CDR3 is 15 amino acids long. In DNA, the CDR3 is TGTGCCAGCTCACCGGGGACCCCAGGGAGTCAGCCCCAGCATTTT. It yields the protein CASSPGTPGSQPQHF. Supplemented by reference TRBV18 and TRBJ1-5, the full variable domain reads NAGVMQNPRHLVRRRGQEARLRCSPMKGHSHVYWYRQLPEEGLKFMVYLQKENIIDESGMPKERFSAEFPKEGPSILRIQQVVRGDSAAYFCASSPGTPGSQPQHFGDGTRLSIL.

The chain carries TRBV7-9 and TRBJ2-5; the D gene is possibly TRBD2 (6 bases). Germline V gene sequence: CDR1 SEHNR, CDR2 FQNEAQ (reference sequence). This CDR3 region has 13 residues. V gave up 8 bases and J gave up 4 bases, with 14 bases separating them. CDR3 residues: CASEFVGGETQYF. CDR3 bases: TGTGCCAGCGAGTTCGTCGGGGGAGAGACCCAGTACTTC. Filled out from reference TRBV7-9 and TRBJ2-5, the complete variable domain reads DTGVSQNPRHKITKRGQNVTFRCDPISEHNRLYWYRQTLGQGPEFLTYFQNEAQLEKSRLLSDRFSAERPKGSFSTLEIQRTEQGDSAMYLCASEFVGGETQYFGPGTRLLVL.

A few counts support this clonotype. This chain uses TRBV15 with TRBJ2-3; D possibly matches TRBD1 or TRBD2 (5 bases each). V was clipped by 2 bases and J by 1 base, with 10 bases between them. The germline gives CDR1 LNHNV, CDR2 YYDKDF (reference sequence). CDR3 size: 15 residues. In DNA, the CDR3 is TGTGCCACCAGCAGAACAAGGGACGGCACAGATACGCAGTATTTT. Amino acid sequence: CATSRTRDGTDTQYF.

This clonotype was seen a few times. This sequence joins TRBV6-5 and TRBJ2-2, with 7 bases identical to TRBD1. Germline lookup yields CDR1 MNHEY and CDR2 SVGAGI. This CDR3 comprises 14 residues. Trimming cost V 6 bases and J 3 bases; bases outside gene matches: 4. In nucleotides, the CDR3 is TGTGCCAGCAGATTACAGGGGTACACCGGGGAGCTGTTTTTT. Translation gives CASRLQGYTGELFF.

This clonotype was seen a few times. V usage is TRBV7-2 and J usage is TRBJ2-2; TRBD1 agrees at 7 bases. The CDR3 runs 16 residues. In germline, CDR1 is SGHTA, CDR2 FQGNSA. Unmatched junction bases numbered 11, after V lost 6 bases and J lost 4 bases. The CDR3 is CASSLKPGQRTGELFF. CDR3 DNA sequence: TGTGCCAGCAGTTTAAAGCCGGGACAGCGCACCGGGGAGCTGTTTTTT.

The chain couples TRBV24-1 to TRBJ1-2, with TRBD1 as a possible D gene (5 bases). The CDR3 runs 14 residues. V shed 4 bases and J shed 1 base, with 9 bases lying between them. Germline CDR1 KGHDR, CDR2 SFDVKD. The CDR3 loop is CATSDRDGNYGYTF. CDR3 nucleotide sequence: TGTGCCACCAGTGACCGGGACGGTAACTATGGCTACACCTTC.

The J gene is TRBJ1-1, the V gene TRBV14; D uncertain. V shed 3 bases and J shed 5 bases, with 10 bases lying between them. CDR1 and CDR2 from the germline V gene are SGHDN and FVKESK. The CDR3 sequence is 13 residues long. For the CDR3, the DNA is TGTGCCAGCAGCCATAGCAGGCAGACTGAAGCTTTCTTT. It encodes CASSHSRQTEAFF.

This chain connects TRBV15 to TRBJ2-5; the D gene is possibly TRBD1 (6 bases). V was trimmed by 5 bases and J by 5 bases, leaving 15 bases between them. The CDR3 spans 14 residues. Germline V gene data show CDR1 as LNHNV and CDR2 as YYDKDF (reference sequence). The CDR3 loop is CATSPSDRRETQYF. DNA for the CDR3: TGTGCCACCAGCCCCTCCGACAGGAGGGAGACCCAGTACTTC.

This clonotype was observed a few times. V and J are TRBV6-2 or TRBV6-3 and TRBJ2-5; no definite D call. Germline-derived CDR1 and CDR2 are MNHEY and SVGEGT. V dropped 5 bases and J dropped 5 bases, with 6 bases sitting between them. The CDR3 contains 11 residues. The CDR3 DNA is TGTGCCAGCAGTCGTTTGGAGACCCAGTACTTC. Residues: CASSRLETQYF.

This clonotype appeared many times. The chain carries TRBV28 and TRBJ2-1, with D perhaps matching TRBD2 (6 bases). Trimming stripped 8 bases from V and 3 bases from J, with 17 bases between. Germline assignment: CDR1 MDHEN and CDR2 SYDVKM. CDR3 size: 15 residues. In DNA, the CDR3 is TGTGCCAGCGGGTTAGTGGGGGGATACTACAATGAGCAGTTCTTC. Amino acids: CASGLVGGYYNEQFF. Full variable domain (missing parts from reference TRBV28 and TRBJ2-1): DVKVTQSSRYLVKRTGEKVFLECVQDMDHENMFWYRQDPGLGLRLIYFSYDVKMKEKGDIPEGYSVSREKKERFSLILESASTNQTSMYLCASGLVGGYYNEQFFGPGTRLTVL.

This sequence joins TRBV7-2 and TRBJ1-4; D gene unclear. Germline V gives CDR1 SGHTA, CDR2 FQGNSA. This CDR3 contains 14 residues. The ends were cut back, 3 bases at V and 7 bases at J, with 12 bases in the middle. The CDR3 sequence: CASSFARGGEKLFF. The CDR3 bases are TGTGCCAGCAGCTTCGCGCGTGGTGGTGAAAAACTGTTTTTT.

This clonotype was seen more than once but under ten times. The genes are TRBV4-2 and TRBJ2-2; 8 bases are shared with TRBD2. CDR3 size: 18 residues. Trimming cost V 1 base and J 4 bases; bases outside gene matches: 11. Germline CDR1 LGHNA, CDR2 YNFKEQ. The DNA of the CDR3 is TGTGCCAGCAGCCAAGGGTTTCCCAGCGGGGGAGTCACCGGGGAGCTGTTTTTT. This encodes CASSQGFPSGGVTGELFF.

This clonotype was recorded a few times. The chain combines TRBV28 with TRBJ2-7, with a possible D match to TRBD1 (6 bases). Trimming left V 7 bases short and J 1 base short, with 14 bases between. Germline V gene sequence: CDR1 MDHEN, CDR2 SYDVKM. The length of the CDR3 is 14 residues. The CDR3 nucleotides are TGTGCCAGCACGGCCGGGACACATTCCTACGAGCAGTACGTC. Encoded protein: CASTAGTHSYEQYV.

This clonotype was observed a handful of times. The chain has TRBV7-2 and TRBJ1-3; maybe TRBD1 (5 bases). Trimming removed 5 bases at V and 0 bases at J, with 14 bases between. In germline, CDR1 is SGHTA, CDR2 FQGNSA. This CDR3 is built from 16 residues. The CDR3 DNA is TGTGCCAGCAGCCCCATGGGGGTTCTCTCTGGAAACACCATATATTTT. It encodes CASSPMGVLSGNTIYF.

This clonotype was seen only a few times. The V and J genes are TRBV5-1 and TRBJ2-2, with 8 bases lining up with TRBD1. The CDR3 contains 16 residues. J lost 5 bases, V lost 4 bases, and 10 bases had no gene match. Germline V gene data show CDR1 as SGHRS and CDR2 as YFSETQ. The CDR3 DNA sequence: TGCGCCAGCAGCCCTTGGGACAGGAGAGGAACCGGGGAGCTGTTTTTT. It codes for CASSPWDRRGTGELFF.

This clonotype has more than one count but fewer than ten. The V gene is TRBV30, the J gene TRBJ2-7, with D perhaps matching TRBD2 (5 bases). The CDR3 has 11 amino acids. V gave up 4 bases and J gave up 7 bases, with 11 bases separating them. Germline lookup yields CDR1 GTSNPN and CDR2 SVGIG (reference sequence). The CDR3 spells CAWNLSGEQYF. The CDR3, as DNA: TGTGCCTGGAATCTGAGCGGTGAGCAGTACTTC.

The chain recombines TRBV5-1 with TRBJ2-2, with D uncertain. V was trimmed by 1 base and J by 5 bases, leaving 9 bases between them. The CDR3 covers 14 residues. Germline V gene sequence: CDR1 SGHRS, CDR2 YFSETQ. This chain's CDR3 is CASSLLTPTGELFF. The CDR3, as DNA: TGCGCCAGCAGCTTGCTCACCCCGACCGGGGAGCTGTTTTTT.

The rearrangement joins TRBV3-1 to TRBJ2-3; TRBD1 might be the D (5 bases). Germline CDR1 and CDR2: LGHDT and YNNKEL (reference sequence). The V gene lost 2 bases and the J gene lost 10 bases, with 16 bases spanning the gap. This CDR3 has 14 residues. The CDR3 bases are TGTGCCAGCAGCCAAAGAAGAGTCGTCAGGGCGCAGTATTTT. Its protein product is CASSQRRVVRAQYF.